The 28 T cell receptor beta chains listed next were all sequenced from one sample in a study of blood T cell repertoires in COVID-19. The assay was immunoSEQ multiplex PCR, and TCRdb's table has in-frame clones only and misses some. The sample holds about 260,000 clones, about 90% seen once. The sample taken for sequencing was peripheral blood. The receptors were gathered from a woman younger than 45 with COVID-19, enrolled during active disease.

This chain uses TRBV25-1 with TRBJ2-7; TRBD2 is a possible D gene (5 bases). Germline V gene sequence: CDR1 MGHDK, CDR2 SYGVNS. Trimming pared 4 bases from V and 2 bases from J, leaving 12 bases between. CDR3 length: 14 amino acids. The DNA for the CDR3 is TGTGCCAGCAGTGCCGCATTAGCGACCTACGAGCAGTACTTC. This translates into CASSAALATYEQYF.

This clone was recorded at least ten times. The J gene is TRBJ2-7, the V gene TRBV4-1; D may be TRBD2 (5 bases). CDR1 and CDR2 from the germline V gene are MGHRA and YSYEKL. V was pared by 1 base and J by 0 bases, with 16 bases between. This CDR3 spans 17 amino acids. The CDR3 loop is CASSQGNFPAGSYEQYF. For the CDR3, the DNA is TGCGCCAGCAGCCAAGGGAATTTTCCCGCGGGCTCCTACGAGCAGTACTTC.

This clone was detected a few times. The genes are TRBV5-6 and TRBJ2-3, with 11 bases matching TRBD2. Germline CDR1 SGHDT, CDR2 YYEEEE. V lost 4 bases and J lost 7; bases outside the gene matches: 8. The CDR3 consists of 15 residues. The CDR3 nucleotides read TGTGCCAGCAGCCGGACTAGCGGGCTCACCCATACGCAGTATTTT. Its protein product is CASSRTSGLTHTQYF. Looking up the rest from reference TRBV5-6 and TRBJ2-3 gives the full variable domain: DAGVTQSPTHLIKTRGQQVTLRCSPKSGHDTVSWYQQALGQGPQFIFQYYEEEERQRGNFPDRFSGHQFPNYSSELNVNALLLGDSALYLCASSRTSGLTHTQYFGPGTRLTVL.

In nucleotides, the CDR3 is TGTGCCACCAGCAGGGGGACTAGCGGGGGAAGAGGGCAAGAGACCCAGTACTTC. Its translation is CATSRGTSGGRGQETQYF. The chain employs TRBV15 and TRBJ2-5, with 14 bases lining up with TRBD2. The CDR3 is made up of 18 amino acids. CDR1 LNHNV and CDR2 YYDKDF come from the germline V gene (reference sequence). The V segment lost 3 bases and the J segment 2 bases; nucleotides outside the gene matches: 8.

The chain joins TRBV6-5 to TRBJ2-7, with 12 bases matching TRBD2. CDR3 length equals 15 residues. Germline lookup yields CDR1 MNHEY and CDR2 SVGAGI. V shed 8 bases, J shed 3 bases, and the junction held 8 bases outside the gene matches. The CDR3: CASAETSGRYYEQYF. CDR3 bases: TGTGCCAGCGCCGAGACTAGCGGGAGATACTACGAGCAGTACTTC.

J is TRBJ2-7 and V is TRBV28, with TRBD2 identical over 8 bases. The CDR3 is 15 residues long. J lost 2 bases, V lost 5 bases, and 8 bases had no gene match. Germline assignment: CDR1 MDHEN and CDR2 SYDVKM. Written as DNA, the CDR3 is TGTGCCAGCAGTCACGGACTAGCAATCGCCTACGAGCAGTACTTC. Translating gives CASSHGLAIAYEQYF.

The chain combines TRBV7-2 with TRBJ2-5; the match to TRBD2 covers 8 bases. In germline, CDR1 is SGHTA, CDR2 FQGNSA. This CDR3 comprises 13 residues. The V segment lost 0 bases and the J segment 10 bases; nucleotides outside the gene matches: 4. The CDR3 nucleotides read TGTGCCAGCAGCTTAGCCACCCGGGGGGGCCAGTACTTC. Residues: CASSLATRGGQYF.

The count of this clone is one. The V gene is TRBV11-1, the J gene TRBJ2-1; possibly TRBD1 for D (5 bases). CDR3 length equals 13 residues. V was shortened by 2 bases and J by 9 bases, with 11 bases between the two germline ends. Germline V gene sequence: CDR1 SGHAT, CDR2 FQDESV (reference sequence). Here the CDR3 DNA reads TGTGCCAGCAGCTTACTCCAGGGCGGTGAGCAGTTCTTC. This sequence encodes CASSLLQGGEQFF.

This CDR3 reads CASSQDPAGGSYNEQFF. The CDR3 DNA is TGCGCCAGCAGCCAAGATCCGGCGGGAGGATCCTACAATGAGCAGTTCTTC. The chain combines TRBV4-1 with TRBJ2-1, with 8 bases identical to TRBD2. The CDR3 contains 17 residues. The germline V gene encodes CDR1 MGHRA and CDR2 YSYEKL. V shed 0 bases and J 1 base; nucleotides not matched to a gene: 5.

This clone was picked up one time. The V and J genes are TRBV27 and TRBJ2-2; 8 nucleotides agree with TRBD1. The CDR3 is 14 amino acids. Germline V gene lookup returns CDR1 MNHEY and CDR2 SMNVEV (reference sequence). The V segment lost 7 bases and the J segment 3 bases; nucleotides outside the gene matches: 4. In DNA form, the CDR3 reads TGTGCCAGCATGCAGGGGGCGGACACCGGGGAGCTGTTTTTT. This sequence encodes CASMQGADTGELFF.

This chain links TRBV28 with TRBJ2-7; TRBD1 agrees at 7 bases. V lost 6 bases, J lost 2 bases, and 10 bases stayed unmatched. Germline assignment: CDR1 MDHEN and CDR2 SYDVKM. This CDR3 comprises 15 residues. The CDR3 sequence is CASRPGTVGPYEQYF. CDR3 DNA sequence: TGTGCCAGCAGGCCCGGGACAGTAGGCCCCTACGAGCAGTACTTC.

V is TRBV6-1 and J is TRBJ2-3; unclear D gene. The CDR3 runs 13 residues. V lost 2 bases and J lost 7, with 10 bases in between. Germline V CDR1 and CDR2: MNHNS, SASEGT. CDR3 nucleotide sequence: TGTGCCAGCAGTGAAATTGAAGCCCATACGCAGTATTTT. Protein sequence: CASSEIEAHTQYF.

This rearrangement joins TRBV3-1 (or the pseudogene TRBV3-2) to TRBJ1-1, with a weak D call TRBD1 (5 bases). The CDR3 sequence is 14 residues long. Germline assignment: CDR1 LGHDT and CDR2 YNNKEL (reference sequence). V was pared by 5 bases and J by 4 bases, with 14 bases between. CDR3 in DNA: TGTGCCAGCAGCTCGCGGGGGGGTTCCACTGAAGCTTTCTTT. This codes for CASSSRGGSTEAFF.

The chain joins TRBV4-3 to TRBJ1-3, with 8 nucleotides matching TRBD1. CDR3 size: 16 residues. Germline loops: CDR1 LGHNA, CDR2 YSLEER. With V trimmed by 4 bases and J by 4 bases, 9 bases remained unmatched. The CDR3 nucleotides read TGCGCCAGCAGCCCGAACTACAGGGGGTACGGAAACACCATATATTTT. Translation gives CASSPNYRGYGNTIYF.

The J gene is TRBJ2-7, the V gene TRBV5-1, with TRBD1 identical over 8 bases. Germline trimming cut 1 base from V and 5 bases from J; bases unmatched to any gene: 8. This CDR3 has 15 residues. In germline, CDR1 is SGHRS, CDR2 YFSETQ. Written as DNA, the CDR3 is TGCGCCAGCAGCTTGATTTACAGGGGGTTTCACGAGCAGTACTTC. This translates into CASSLIYRGFHEQYF.

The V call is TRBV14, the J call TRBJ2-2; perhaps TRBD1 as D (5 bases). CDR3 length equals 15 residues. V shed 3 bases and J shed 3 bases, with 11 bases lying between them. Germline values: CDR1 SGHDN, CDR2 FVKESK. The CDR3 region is CASSQTQGYTGELFF. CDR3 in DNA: TGTGCCAGCAGCCAGACTCAGGGATACACCGGGGAGCTGTTTTTT. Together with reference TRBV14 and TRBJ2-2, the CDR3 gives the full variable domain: EAGVTQFPSHSVIEKGQTVTLRCDPISGHDNLYWYRRVMGKEIKFLLHFVKESKQDESGMPNNRFLAERTGGTYSTLKVQPAELEDSGVYFCASSQTQGYTGELFFGEGSRLTVL.

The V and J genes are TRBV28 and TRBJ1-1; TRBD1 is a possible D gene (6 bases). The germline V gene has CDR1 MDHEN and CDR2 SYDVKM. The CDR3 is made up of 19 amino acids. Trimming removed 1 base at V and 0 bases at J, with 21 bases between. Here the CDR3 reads CASSLSLRLGRDMNTEAFF. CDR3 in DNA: TGTGCCAGCAGTTTATCCCTCCGTCTGGGTAGGGACATGAACACTGAAGCTTTCTTT. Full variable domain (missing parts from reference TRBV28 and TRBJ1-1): DVKVTQSSRYLVKRTGEKVFLECVQDMDHENMFWYRQDPGLGLRLIYFSYDVKMKEKGDIPEGYSVSREKKERFSLILESASTNQTSMYLCASSLSLRLGRDMNTEAFFGQGTRLTVV.

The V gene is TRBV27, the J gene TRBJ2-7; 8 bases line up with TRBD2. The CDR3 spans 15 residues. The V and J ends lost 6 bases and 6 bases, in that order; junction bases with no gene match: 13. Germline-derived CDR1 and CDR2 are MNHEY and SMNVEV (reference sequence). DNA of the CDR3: TGTGCCAGCAGGTTAAGTAGCGGGATTTCGGTCGAGCAGTACTTC. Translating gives CASRLSSGISVEQYF.

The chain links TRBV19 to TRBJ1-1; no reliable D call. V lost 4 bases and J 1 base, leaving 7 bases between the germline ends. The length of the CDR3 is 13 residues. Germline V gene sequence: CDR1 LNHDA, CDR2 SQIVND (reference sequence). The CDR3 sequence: CASSTTKNTEAFF. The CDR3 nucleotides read TGTGCCAGTAGTACAACAAAGAACACTGAAGCTTTCTTT.

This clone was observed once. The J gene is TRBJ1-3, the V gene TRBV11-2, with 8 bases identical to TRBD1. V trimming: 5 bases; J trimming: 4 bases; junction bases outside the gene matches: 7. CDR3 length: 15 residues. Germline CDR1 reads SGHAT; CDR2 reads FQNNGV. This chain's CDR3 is CASSPDRGRGNTIYF. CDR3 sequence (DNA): TGTGCCAGCAGCCCTGACAGGGGCAGGGGAAACACCATATATTTT. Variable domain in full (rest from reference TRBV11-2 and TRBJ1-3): EAGVAQSPRYKIIEKRQSVAFWCNPISGHATLYWYQQILGQGPKLLIQFQNNGVVDDSQLPKDRFSAERLKGVDSTLKIQPAKLEDSAVYLCASSPDRGRGNTIYFGEGSWLTVV.

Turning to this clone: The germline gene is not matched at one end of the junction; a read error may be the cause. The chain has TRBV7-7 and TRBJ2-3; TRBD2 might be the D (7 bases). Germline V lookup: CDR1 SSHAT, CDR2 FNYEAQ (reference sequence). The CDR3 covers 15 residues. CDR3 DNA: TGTGCTAGCAGTCAGGGGCTAGCGGCCACAGATACGCAGTATTTT. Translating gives CASSQGLAATDTQYF.

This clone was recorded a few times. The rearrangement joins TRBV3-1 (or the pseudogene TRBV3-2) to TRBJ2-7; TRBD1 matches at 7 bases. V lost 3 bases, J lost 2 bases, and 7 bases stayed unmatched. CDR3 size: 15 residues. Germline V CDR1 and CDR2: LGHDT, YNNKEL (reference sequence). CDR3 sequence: CASSQDGQAPYEQYF. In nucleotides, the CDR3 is TGTGCCAGCAGCCAGGATGGACAGGCCCCCTACGAGCAGTACTTC.

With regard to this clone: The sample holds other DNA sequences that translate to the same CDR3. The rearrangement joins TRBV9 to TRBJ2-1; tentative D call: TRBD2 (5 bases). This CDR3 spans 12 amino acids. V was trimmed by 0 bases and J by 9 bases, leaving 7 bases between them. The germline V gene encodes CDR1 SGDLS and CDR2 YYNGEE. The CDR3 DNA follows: TGTGCCAGCAGCGTAGAGGCGGGTGAGCAGTTCTTC. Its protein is CASSVEAGEQFF.

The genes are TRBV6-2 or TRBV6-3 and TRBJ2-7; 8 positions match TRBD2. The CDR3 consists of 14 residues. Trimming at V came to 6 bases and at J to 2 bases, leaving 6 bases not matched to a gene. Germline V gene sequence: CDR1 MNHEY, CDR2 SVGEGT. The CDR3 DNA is TGTGCCAGCAGCTTGGCGGGAGGTACCTACGAGCAGTACTTC. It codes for CASSLAGGTYEQYF.

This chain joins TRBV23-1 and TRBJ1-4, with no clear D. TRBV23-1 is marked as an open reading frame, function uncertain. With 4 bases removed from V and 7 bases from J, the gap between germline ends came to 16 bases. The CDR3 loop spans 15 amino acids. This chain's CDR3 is CASSRPDRAGEKLFF. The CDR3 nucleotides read TGCGCCAGCAGTCGCCCGGACCGGGCGGGTGAAAAACTGTTTTTT.

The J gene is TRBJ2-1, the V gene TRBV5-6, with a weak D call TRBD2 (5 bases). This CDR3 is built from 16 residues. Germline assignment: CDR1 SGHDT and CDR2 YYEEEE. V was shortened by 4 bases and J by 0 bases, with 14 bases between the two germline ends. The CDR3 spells CASSKIAPSSYNEQFF. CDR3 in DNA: TGTGCCAGCAGCAAAATAGCGCCGAGCTCCTACAATGAGCAGTTCTTC.

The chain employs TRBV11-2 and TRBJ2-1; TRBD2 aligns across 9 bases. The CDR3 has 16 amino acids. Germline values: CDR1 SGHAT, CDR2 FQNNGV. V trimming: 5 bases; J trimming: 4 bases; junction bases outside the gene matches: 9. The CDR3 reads CASSPMREGPYNEQFF. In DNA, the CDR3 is TGTGCCAGCAGCCCGATGCGGGAGGGCCCGTACAATGAGCAGTTCTTC.

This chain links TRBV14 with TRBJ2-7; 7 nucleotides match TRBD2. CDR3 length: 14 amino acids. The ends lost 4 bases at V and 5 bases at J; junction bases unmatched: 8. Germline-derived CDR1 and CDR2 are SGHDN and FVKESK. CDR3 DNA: TGTGCCAGCAGCCTTTCGACTAGCCGCCACGAGCAGTACTTC. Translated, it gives CASSLSTSRHEQYF.